The 14 T cell receptor beta chains listed next were all sequenced from one sample in a study of shared T cell receptors in the human thymus. Libraries were prepared by immunoSEQ multiplex PCR; TCRdb keeps only in-frame clonotypes and omits some of them. The table lists about 730,000 clones, 80% to 90% of them singletons. Another study also made use of these data, one on human thymus T cells.

The sequenced material came from thymocytes. The source is a girl under three years old with a congenital heart defect.

V gene TRBV29-1 combines with J gene TRBJ1-1; 8 bases fit TRBD1. The CDR3 runs 17 residues. Germline CDR1 is SQVTM and CDR2 is ANQGSEA. The V gene end was trimmed by 6 bases and the J gene end by 2 bases; junction bases not matched to a gene: 17. The CDR3 region is CSVLRPAVDRGNTEAFF. The DNA for the CDR3 is TGCAGCGTCCTACGCCCAGCTGTTGACAGGGGCAACACTGAAGCTTTCTTT.

V is TRBV10-3 and J is TRBJ1-1; no clear D gene. Germline loops: CDR1 ENHRY, CDR2 SYGVKD. V lost 3 bases, J lost 0 bases, and 8 bases lay in between. This CDR3 has 14 residues. The CDR3 DNA follows: TGTGCCATCAGTGAAGGAGAAGTGAACACTGAAGCTTTCTTT. As protein: CAISEGEVNTEAFF.

As to this clone: One junction end does not reproduce the germline sequence, and a read error may be involved. The rearrangement links TRBV5-1 to TRBJ1-4; no clear D gene. Germline CDR1 and CDR2: SGHRS and YFSETQ. The CDR3 consists of 14 residues. The CDR3 here is CASSLAPLRENLFF. Written as DNA, the CDR3 is TGCGCCAGCAGCTTGGCCCCCCTACGTGAAAACCTGTTTTTT.

This clone was observed a handful of times. This chain connects TRBV19 to TRBJ2-1; 8 bases map to TRBD1. Trimming at V came to 1 base and at J to 9 bases, leaving 5 bases not matched to a gene. The CDR3 totals 14 residues. Germline CDR1 is LNHDA and CDR2 is SQIVND (reference sequence). The chain's CDR3 is CASSIGTGKGEQFF. In DNA, the CDR3 is TGTGCCAGTAGTATAGGGACAGGGAAGGGTGAGCAGTTCTTC.

V usage is TRBV6-1 and J usage is TRBJ2-4; no reliable D call. The CDR3 extends over 14 amino acids. V was cut by 4 bases and J by 7 bases, with 14 bases left in between. Germline assignment: CDR1 MNHNS and CDR2 SASEGT. The DNA for the CDR3 is TGTGCCAGCAGTGCCCGACACTCACCGAACATTCAGTACTTC. Residues: CASSARHSPNIQYF.

This clone was seen once. The chain employs TRBV4-3 and TRBJ2-1; 10 nucleotides align to TRBD2. J lost 8 bases, V lost 0 bases, and 13 bases had no gene match. This CDR3 comprises 18 residues. Per the germline V gene, CDR1 is LGHNA and CDR2 is YSLEER. CDR3 DNA sequence: TGCGCCAGCAGCCAAGAGGGTCGAGCGGGGGGGCAGCAATATGAGCAGTTCTTC. It translates to CASSQEGRAGGQQYEQFF.

This clone is a singleton in its sample. The rearrangement uses TRBV18 and TRBJ1-5, with TRBD1 matching over 7 bases. The CDR3 spans 18 residues. CDR1 is KGHSH, CDR2 LQKENI, per germline. V dropped 1 base and J dropped 1; count of bases not matched to a gene: 10. CDR3 sequence (DNA): TGTGCCAGCTCACCACACCCAGACAGGGATGGGAGCAATCAGCCCCAGCATTTT. It specifies CASSPHPDRDGSNQPQHF.

The CDR3 sequence: CASSETDLTGMNTEAFF. CDR3 bases: TGTGCCAGCAGTGAAACTGACCTTACAGGAATGAACACTGAAGCTTTCTTT. This chain links TRBV6-1 with TRBJ1-1, with D perhaps TRBD1 (5 bases). CDR3 length: 17 amino acids. Trimming removed 2 bases from V and 0 bases from J, with 16 bases in between. Germline CDR1 is MNHNS and CDR2 is SASEGT.

The rearrangement links TRBV19 to TRBJ1-2, with unresolved D. The ends were cut back, 6 bases at V and 4 bases at J, with 9 bases in the middle. CDR1 and CDR2 (germline): LNHDA, SQIVND (reference sequence). The CDR3 runs to 12 residues. The CDR3 here is CASSPPSYGYTF. CDR3 nucleotide sequence: TGTGCCAGTAGCCCCCCCAGCTATGGCTACACCTTC.

The chain uses TRBV6-5 and TRBJ1-2; weak D call: TRBD1 (5 bases). The germline V gene encodes CDR1 MNHEY and CDR2 SVGAGI. The CDR3 totals 13 residues. V lost 8 bases, J lost 5 bases, and 15 bases lay in between. In nucleotides, the CDR3 is TGTGCCAGCCGGGGGACGACTGGTTATGGCTACACCTTC. Translating gives CASRGTTGYGYTF.

V and J are TRBV5-1 and TRBJ2-7; D call uncertain. The CDR3 runs 14 residues. The V end lost 0 bases, the J end lost 5 bases, and 12 bases lay between the germline ends. Germline-derived CDR1 and CDR2 are SGHRS and YFSETQ. Here the CDR3 DNA reads TGCGCCAGCAGCTTGGGCCCGGGTGACCACGAGCAGTACTTC. Translating it yields CASSLGPGDHEQYF.

This sequence joins TRBV21-1 and TRBJ1-5; the D call in the table, TRBD1, was not verified against the DNA. TRBV21-1 is reported as a pseudogene. This CDR3 is built from 16 residues. CDR3 bases: TGTGCCAGCAGCAAACCCCGGGACAGGGTGGTACAGCCCCAGCATTTT. It encodes CASSKPRDRVVQPQHF.

The chain uses TRBV5-6 and TRBJ2-2, with D perhaps matching TRBD1 (6 bases). V lost 2 bases and J 0 bases, leaving 11 bases between the germline ends. In germline, CDR1 is SGHDT, CDR2 YYEEEE. The CDR3 has 16 amino acids. The chain's CDR3 is CASSFPWDTNTGELFF. CDR3 sequence (DNA): TGTGCCAGCAGCTTTCCGTGGGACACGAACACCGGGGAGCTGTTTTTT.

J is TRBJ2-1 and V is TRBV28, with a possible D match to TRBD2 (6 bases). CDR3 length: 19 amino acids. The V and J ends lost 7 bases and 0 bases respectively, with 25 bases between them. Germline loops: CDR1 MDHEN, CDR2 SYDVKM. This CDR3 reads CASNVVGTHLFSSYNEQFF. In DNA, the CDR3 is TGTGCCAGCAATGTTGTGGGGACTCATCTGTTTAGCTCCTACAATGAGCAGTTCTTC.